These T cell receptor beta chains were read from a single sample in a study of early stage breast cancer tumors. The data were produced by immunoSEQ multiplex PCR, yet TCRdb's version contains in-frame clones alone and is incomplete. The sample holds approximately 48,000 clones, around nine tenths seen once. Source material: blood. Every receptor here comes from a person aged 65-85 years with breast cancer. Both conserved end residues are part of each CDR3. Fields, in order: D gene, J gene, V gene, clone size, CDR3 protein, CDR3 DNA. The D gene is left open where the match is weak. Where a row states a size, it is once, few, many or the class of an expanded clone; other rows omit it.

d_call: .
j_call: TRBJ1-1
v_call: TRBV7-9
clone_size: once
cdr3_aa: CASSATGRVEAFF
cdr3_nt: TGTGCCAGCAGCGCTACAGGGAGGGTTGAAGCTTTCTTT

d_call: TRBD1
j_call: TRBJ2-5
v_call: TRBV11-2
clone_size: .
cdr3_aa: CASSPRTGAGETQYF
cdr3_nt: TGTGCCAGCAGCCCAAGGACAGGGGCAGGGGAGACCCAGTACTTC

d_call: .
j_call: TRBJ1-2
v_call: TRBV30
clone_size: .
cdr3_aa: CAWSPTPHLGYTF
cdr3_nt: TGTGCCTGGAGTCCTACGCCCCATCTGGGCTACACCTTC

d_call: TRBD1
j_call: TRBJ1-2
v_call: TRBV4-1
clone_size: .
cdr3_aa: CASSHLGRGLGYTF
cdr3_nt: TGCGCCAGCAGCCATTTAGGCAGGGGGCTTGGCTACACCTTC

d_call: .
j_call: TRBJ2-3
v_call: TRBV28
clone_size: .
cdr3_aa: CASSGGGIFTDTQYF
cdr3_nt: TGTGCCAGCTCCGGGGGAGGAATCTTCACAGATACGCAGTATTTT

d_call: .
j_call: TRBJ2-1
v_call: TRBV25-1
clone_size: .
cdr3_aa: CASSDLGRHNEQFF
cdr3_nt: TGTGCCAGCAGTGACCTGGGGCGCCACAATGAGCAGTTCTTC

d_call: TRBD2
j_call: TRBJ2-7
v_call: TRBV15
clone_size: .
cdr3_aa: CATSRGATSGIDYEQYF
cdr3_nt: TGTGCCACCAGCAGAGGCGCGACTAGCGGGATCGATTACGAGCAGTACTTC

d_call: TRBD2
j_call: TRBJ2-3
v_call: TRBV5-1
clone_size: once
cdr3_aa: CASSLLQLAYYTDTQYF
cdr3_nt: TGCGCCAGCAGCTTGCTCCAACTAGCGTATTACACAGATACGCAGTATTTT

d_call: .
j_call: TRBJ1-3
v_call: TRBV28
clone_size: few
cdr3_aa: CASREGREGNTIYF
cdr3_nt: TGTGCCAGCAGGGAGGGGCGGGAGGGAAACACCATATATTTT

d_call: .
j_call: TRBJ2-5
v_call: TRBV7-7
clone_size: .
cdr3_aa: CASSLAYAQGETQYF
cdr3_nt: TGTGCTAGCAGCTTAGCGTACGCGCAGGGAGAGACCCAGTACTTC

d_call: TRBD1
j_call: TRBJ1-2
v_call: TRBV6-6
clone_size: few
cdr3_aa: CASRTGDGYTF
cdr3_nt: TGTGCCAGCAGAACAGGGGATGGCTACACCTTC

d_call: TRBD1
j_call: TRBJ1-6
v_call: TRBV29-1
clone_size: .
cdr3_aa: CSVGTGGNGPLHF
cdr3_nt: TGCAGCGTCGGGACAGGGGGAAATGGGCCCCTCCACTTT

d_call: TRBD1
j_call: TRBJ1-2
v_call: TRBV4-3
clone_size: .
cdr3_aa: CASSQGSPGTGVYGYTF
cdr3_nt: TGCGCCAGCAGCCAAGGGTCCCCCGGGACAGGGGTTTATGGCTACACCTTC

d_call: TRBD1
j_call: TRBJ2-7
v_call: TRBV30
clone_size: .
cdr3_aa: CAWDRGWEQYF
cdr3_nt: TGTGCCTGGGACAGGGGCTGGGAGCAGTACTTC

d_call: TRBD1
j_call: TRBJ1-5
v_call: TRBV9
clone_size: .
cdr3_aa: CASSVGDREVGNQPQHF
cdr3_nt: TGTGCCAGCAGCGTAGGGGACAGGGAGGTTGGCAATCAGCCCCAGCATTTT

d_call: .
j_call: TRBJ2-7
v_call: TRBV30
clone_size: once
cdr3_aa: CAPGSGRPNYEQYF
cdr3_nt: TGTGCCCCTGGCAGCGGAAGGCCCAACTACGAGCAGTACTTC

d_call: .
j_call: TRBJ1-1
v_call: TRBV5-1
clone_size: once
cdr3_aa: CASSLDARGTEAFF
cdr3_nt: TGCGCCAGCAGCTTGGACGCTCGGGGCACTGAAGCTTTCTTT

d_call: .
j_call: TRBJ1-4
v_call: TRBV7-6
clone_size: .
cdr3_aa: CASSLALRGGQNPFTNEKLFF
cdr3_nt: TGTGCCAGCAGCTTAGCCCTCCGGGGGGGGCAGAACCCGTTTACTAATGAAAAACTGTTTTTT

d_call: TRBD1
j_call: TRBJ1-4
v_call: TRBV19
clone_size: few
cdr3_aa: CASSTRQGTGEKLFF
cdr3_nt: TGTGCCAGTAGTACAAGACAGGGGACGGGTGAAAAACTGTTTTTT

d_call: .
j_call: TRBJ1-2
v_call: TRBV18
clone_size: .
cdr3_aa: CASSPDSSGYTF
cdr3_nt: TGTGCCAGCTCACCGGACAGTAGCGGCTACACCTTC

d_call: TRBD2
j_call: TRBJ2-4
v_call: TRBV19
clone_size: .
cdr3_aa: CASLGEGQNIQYF
cdr3_nt: TGTGCCAGCCTGGGGGAGGGCCAAAACATTCAGTACTTC

d_call: TRBD1
j_call: TRBJ1-1
v_call: TRBV5-5
clone_size: .
cdr3_aa: CASSFSGGSNTEAFF
cdr3_nt: TGTGCCAGCAGCTTCTCAGGGGGAAGCAACACTGAAGCTTTCTTT

d_call: TRBD2
j_call: TRBJ2-1
v_call: TRBV5-8
clone_size: .
cdr3_aa: CASSGGLAVTNEQFF
cdr3_nt: TGTGCCAGCAGCGGGGGACTAGCGGTGACCAATGAGCAGTTCTTC

d_call: TRBD2
j_call: TRBJ2-7
v_call: TRBV10-1
clone_size: .
cdr3_aa: CASGPSGTYEQYF
cdr3_nt: TGCGCCAGCGGCCCTAGCGGGACCTACGAGCAGTACTTC

d_call: .
j_call: TRBJ1-2
v_call: TRBV19
clone_size: .
cdr3_aa: CASSIVGAELYGYTF
cdr3_nt: TGTGCCAGTAGTATAGTTGGGGCAGAGTTGTATGGCTACACCTTC

d_call: .
j_call: TRBJ2-5
v_call: TRBV10-1
clone_size: .
cdr3_aa: CASSEAGDGETQYF
cdr3_nt: TGCGCCAGCAGTGAGGCAGGGGACGGGGAGACCCAGTACTTC

d_call: TRBD1
j_call: TRBJ2-7
v_call: TRBV2
clone_size: .
cdr3_aa: CARGGQGGYEQYF
cdr3_nt: TGTGCCAGGGGGGGACAGGGGGGGTACGAGCAGTACTTC

d_call: TRBD1
j_call: TRBJ1-1
v_call: TRBV28
clone_size: .
cdr3_aa: CASSNGDRGGRNTEAFF
cdr3_nt: TGTGCCAGCAGCAACGGAGACAGGGGAGGTAGGAACACTGAAGCTTTCTTT

d_call: .
j_call: TRBJ2-1
v_call: TRBV27
clone_size: .
cdr3_aa: CASSAGTYNEQFF
cdr3_nt: TGTGCCAGCAGCGCTGGCACCTACAATGAGCAGTTCTTC

d_call: .
j_call: TRBJ2-1
v_call: TRBV6-6
clone_size: .
cdr3_aa: CASSRPYNEQFF
cdr3_nt: TGTGCCAGCTCCCGTCCCTACAATGAGCAGTTCTTC

d_call: .
j_call: TRBJ2-7
v_call: TRBV4-1
clone_size: .
cdr3_aa: CASSQEAAVRTYEQYF
cdr3_nt: TGCGCCAGCAGCCAAGAGGCGGCGGTTCGGACCTACGAGCAGTACTTC

d_call: TRBD2
j_call: TRBJ2-3
v_call: TRBV10-3
clone_size: .
cdr3_aa: CAISEMRGGTDTQYF
cdr3_nt: TGTGCCATCAGTGAGATGCGGGGGGGCACAGATACGCAGTATTTT

d_call: .
j_call: TRBJ1-1
v_call: TRBV10-1
clone_size: .
cdr3_aa: CASSDTVNTEAFF
cdr3_nt: TGCGCCAGCAGTGACACAGTGAACACTGAAGCTTTCTTT

d_call: .
j_call: TRBJ1-2
v_call: TRBV5-1
clone_size: .
cdr3_aa: CASSLGGGDYGYTF
cdr3_nt: TGCGCCAGCAGCCTCGGGGGGGGAGACTATGGCTACACCTTC

d_call: TRBD1
j_call: TRBJ2-2
v_call: TRBV29-1
clone_size: once
cdr3_aa: CSVIKGAKSGELFF
cdr3_nt: TGCAGCGTAATCAAGGGGGCCAAGAGCGGGGAGCTGTTTTTT

d_call: TRBD1
j_call: TRBJ1-5
v_call: TRBV30
clone_size: .
cdr3_aa: CAWSGAGGQPQHF
cdr3_nt: TGTGCCTGGAGTGGAGCAGGGGGCCAGCCCCAGCATTTT

d_call: TRBD2
j_call: TRBJ2-1
v_call: TRBV7-2
clone_size: .
cdr3_aa: CASRGLADYNEQFF
cdr3_nt: TGTGCCAGCAGAGGACTAGCGGACTACAATGAGCAGTTCTTC

d_call: .
j_call: TRBJ1-4
v_call: TRBV5-1
clone_size: once
cdr3_aa: CASRTGGVNEKLFF
cdr3_nt: TGCGCCAGCAGGACCGGAGGGGTGAATGAAAAACTGTTTTTT

d_call: .
j_call: TRBJ2-1
v_call: TRBV7-9
clone_size: .
cdr3_aa: CAGGAEGEQFF
cdr3_nt: TGTGCAGGGGGGGCTGAGGGAGAGCAGTTCTTC

d_call: .
j_call: TRBJ1-5
v_call: TRBV7-8
clone_size: .
cdr3_aa: CASSLVRVSNQPQHF
cdr3_nt: TGTGCCAGCAGCTTAGTTCGGGTTAGCAATCAGCCCCAGCATTTT

d_call: .
j_call: TRBJ1-1
v_call: TRBV28
clone_size: .
cdr3_aa: CASSLWGGSNTEAFF
cdr3_nt: TGTGCCAGCAGTTTATGGGGAGGGAGTAACACTGAAGCTTTCTTT

d_call: TRBD2
j_call: TRBJ2-3
v_call: TRBV9
clone_size: .
cdr3_aa: CASSVAPTSGRFTQYF
cdr3_nt: TGTGCCAGCAGCGTAGCTCCGACTAGCGGGAGATTCACGCAGTATTTT

d_call: .
j_call: TRBJ1-4
v_call: TRBV7-2
clone_size: .
cdr3_aa: CASSRQATNEKLFF
cdr3_nt: TGTGCCAGCAGCCGACAGGCAACTAATGAAAAACTGTTTTTT

d_call: TRBD1
j_call: TRBJ2-7
v_call: TRBV7-9
clone_size: .
cdr3_aa: CASSLDGTAMREQYF
cdr3_nt: TGTGCCAGCAGCTTAGATGGGACAGCCATGAGGGAGCAGTACTTC

d_call: .
j_call: TRBJ1-2
v_call: TRBV6-5
clone_size: .
cdr3_aa: CASSYSRQASVYGYTF
cdr3_nt: TGTGCCAGCAGTTATAGTCGGCAGGCTTCAGTCTATGGCTACACCTTC

d_call: .
j_call: TRBJ1-1
v_call: TRBV5-1
clone_size: .
cdr3_aa: CASSPPDRRMAEAFF
cdr3_nt: TGCGCCAGCAGCCCTCCGGACAGAAGGATGGCTGAAGCTTTCTTT

d_call: TRBD2
j_call: TRBJ2-5
v_call: TRBV5-4
clone_size: .
cdr3_aa: CASSSGLASLGTQYF
cdr3_nt: TGTGCCAGCAGCTCGGGACTAGCGAGCTTGGGCACCCAGTACTTC

d_call: .
j_call: TRBJ1-6
v_call: TRBV7-9
clone_size: .
cdr3_aa: CASSLVDSNNSPLHF
cdr3_nt: TGTGCCAGCAGCTTAGTCGACAGTAATAATTCACCCCTCCACTTT

d_call: TRBD2
j_call: TRBJ2-7
v_call: TRBV6-1
clone_size: .
cdr3_aa: CASSATSLPYEQYF
cdr3_nt: TGTGCCAGCAGTGCGACTAGCCTCCCCTACGAGCAGTACTTC